The 29 T cell receptor beta chains presented below share a single source sample, sequenced in a study of T-cell reconstitution after alpha-beta-depleted transplantation in children. The TCRbeta library was prepared with unique molecular identifiers. TCRdb re-called the PCR reads with MiXCR, one entry per CDR3 protein. This sample has more than 500,000 distinct CDR3 sequences; 9.5% to 12% occur once, and the top ten carry about 15%. The material was PBMCs, mostly from graft donor cells, obtained 180 days after TCRalphabeta/CD19-depleted stem cell transplant. The receptor set was obtained from a female patient younger than 10 who had a stem cell transplant for aplastic anemia, so the T cells may come from the graft donor.

Notes on this clonotype: Since a much larger clone is just one base distant, this may be a read error. The chain has TRBV10-3 and TRBJ1-2; tentative D call: TRBD1 (5 bases). The CDR3 consists of 11 residues. V lost 8 bases, J lost 4 bases, and 8 bases lay in between. Germline V gene lookup returns CDR1 ENHRY and CDR2 SYGVKD. The CDR3 loop reads CAIGGGYGYTF. CDR3 sequence (DNA): TGTGCCATCGGTGGGGGCTATGGCTACACCTTC.

This clonotype has a count of ten or more. The chain uses TRBV12-3 or TRBV12-4 and TRBJ2-1; tentatively, D is TRBD2 (5 bases). The CDR3 runs to 15 residues. V gave up 4 bases and J gave up 3 bases, with 13 bases separating them. CDR3 sequence (DNA): TGTGCCAGCAGTTCTGGACTGAGCTACTACAATGAGCAGTTCTTC. As protein: CASSSGLSYYNEQFF.

This clonotype was seen a handful of times. The chain joins TRBV29-1 to TRBJ2-7; 9 positions match TRBD1. Germline V gene data show CDR1 as SQVTM and CDR2 as ANQGSEA. J gave up 3 bases and V 7 bases, and 13 bases lay outside the gene matches. This CDR3 is built from 15 residues. The CDR3 here is CSATPTGQGHYEQYF. The CDR3 nucleotides read TGCAGCGCTACACCCACGGGACAGGGACACTACGAGCAGTACTTC.

This clonotype has more than one count but fewer than ten. The rearrangement joins TRBV7-2 to TRBJ2-7, with no clear D. Germline CDR1 is SGHTA and CDR2 is FQGNSA. V lost 6 bases and J lost 9, with 30 bases in between. The CDR3 is 17 residues long. The CDR3 protein is CASSAGVLRRPLSRQYF. The CDR3 DNA follows: TGTGCCAGCAGTGCTGGAGTGCTTCGACGTCCCCTTAGTCGGCAGTACTTC.

This chain uses TRBV27 with TRBJ2-5, with 11 bases identical to TRBD2. The germline V gene encodes CDR1 MNHEY and CDR2 SMNVEV (reference sequence). The CDR3 runs 17 residues. V trimming: 3 bases; J trimming: 3 bases; junction bases outside the gene matches: 9. As DNA, the CDR3 is TGTGCCAGCAGTTTCGTCGGGACTAGCGGCCCCAAAGAGACCCAGTACTTC. Protein sequence: CASSFVGTSGPKETQYF.

This chain connects TRBV7-9 to TRBJ1-2, with D unclear. Trimming took 1 base from V and 4 from J, leaving 13 bases between them. The CDR3 is 15 residues long. Germline CDR1 reads SEHNR; CDR2 reads FQNEAQ (reference sequence). The CDR3 DNA sequence: TGTGCCAGCAGCTTAGAGGGCCTAACCTCCTATGGCTACACCTTC. Protein: CASSLEGLTSYGYTF.

This clonotype came up a few times. The gene calls are TRBV21-1 and TRBJ2-7; the tabulated D call, TRBD2, remains unverified against the DNA. TRBV21-1 is a documented pseudogene. This CDR3 is 12 amino acids long. CDR3 residues: CARRRGSYEQYV. In nucleotides, the CDR3 is TGTGCTCGTCGGCGGGGTTCCTACGAGCAGTACGTC.

A few counts support this clonotype. This chain links TRBV6-2 or TRBV6-3 with TRBJ2-5, with D hard to call. The CDR3 loop spans 11 amino acids. Germline V CDR1 and CDR2: MNHEY, SVGEGT. Trimming stripped 3 bases from V and 7 bases from J, with 6 bases between. The CDR3 coding sequence is TGTGCCAGCAGTTATTTGAGGACCCAGTACTTC. Its protein is CASSYLRTQYF.

In this sample, this clonotype turned up many times. V usage is TRBV7-2 and J usage is TRBJ2-7; a weak D match, TRBD2 (5 bases). The CDR3 length is 12 residues. V was trimmed by 8 bases and J by 0 bases, leaving 8 bases between them. Germline CDR1 SGHTA, CDR2 FQGNSA. CDR3 bases: TGTGCCAGCGGACTGACCTCCTACGAGCAGTACTTC. Protein product: CASGLTSYEQYF.

This chain connects TRBV3-1 to TRBJ1-2; D remains ambiguous. Trimming removed 0 bases at V and 7 bases at J, with 9 bases between. The germline gives CDR1 LGHDT, CDR2 YNNKEL (reference sequence). This CDR3 is 13 amino acids long. The DNA of the CDR3 is TGTGCCAGCAGCCAAGATGAGGCCGGTGGCTACACCTTC. Its translation is CASSQDEAGGYTF.

This clonotype occurred a few times. The rearrangement links TRBV7-8 to TRBJ2-7; D may be TRBD2 (5 bases). The CDR3 has 14 residues. Germline V gene lookup returns CDR1 SGHVS and CDR2 FQNEAQ. V lost 0 bases and J 9 bases, leaving 15 bases between the germline ends. Here the CDR3 DNA reads TGTGCCAGCAGCTTAGCGCGAGACGTCGAGGGGCAGTACGTC. Translating it yields CASSLARDVEGQYV.

The chain joins TRBV20-1 to TRBJ2-5, with D tentatively TRBD1 (5 bases). Trimming shortened V by 3 bases and J by 5 bases, and 13 bases separated the two germline ends. The CDR3 runs to 13 residues. CDR1 DFQATT and CDR2 SNEGSKA come from the germline V gene (reference sequence). CDR3 coding DNA: TGCAGTGCTAGTGACAGCCTGGGGGAGACCCAGTACTTC. Encoded protein: CSASDSLGETQYF.

This clonotype was detected a few times. This chain joins TRBV6-2 or TRBV6-3 and TRBJ2-1, with D tentatively TRBD2 (5 bases). V lost 0 bases to trimming and J lost 0 bases, with 9 bases between them. This CDR3 has 16 amino acids. Germline loops: CDR1 MNHEY, CDR2 SVGEGT. The CDR3 spells CASSYSWLASYNEQFF. The CDR3 DNA sequence: TGTGCCAGCAGTTACTCCTGGCTAGCCTCCTACAATGAGCAGTTCTTC.

This clonotype was counted ten times or more. J is TRBJ1-2 and V is TRBV6-5; possible D gene TRBD1, 5 bases. The CDR3 is 18 amino acids. Between the trimmed V and J ends, which lost 0 bases and 2 bases, there was a span of 19 bases. Germline V gene lookup returns CDR1 MNHEY and CDR2 SVGAGI. The chain's CDR3 is CASSYSGRGKIGNYGYTF. CDR3 bases: TGTGCCAGCAGTTACTCAGGAAGGGGAAAAATTGGGAACTATGGCTACACCTTC.

This clonotype came up a few times. The chain links TRBV14 to TRBJ2-1; perhaps TRBD1 as D (6 bases). V was clipped by 3 bases and J by 0 bases, with 15 bases between them. The CDR3 is 17 residues long. Per germline, CDR1 SGHDN and CDR2 FVKESK. The CDR3 is CASSHIERGSSYNEQFF. CDR3 bases: TGTGCCAGCAGCCACATCGAGAGGGGGAGCTCCTACAATGAGCAGTTCTTC.

The chain has TRBV10-3 and TRBJ1-1; the match to TRBD1 covers 9 bases. The trim removed 6 bases at V and 1 base at J, leaving 9 bases unmatched. This CDR3 is built from 16 residues. Germline CDR1 and CDR2: ENHRY and SYGVKD. CDR3 DNA sequence: TGTGCCATCAGAGATCAACGGGGACAGGGGAACACTGAAGCTTTCTTT. Translated: CAIRDQRGQGNTEAFF.

This clonotype appeared a few times. The chain employs TRBV27 and TRBJ1-1; weak D call: TRBD1 (5 bases). Germline V CDR1 and CDR2: MNHEY, SMNVEV (reference sequence). The CDR3 totals 14 residues. Between the trimmed V and J ends, which lost 5 bases and 7 bases, there was a span of 17 bases. The CDR3 coding sequence is TGTGCCAGCAGTCTGACGGGGCGGGGTTTTGAAGCTTTCTTT. It codes for CASSLTGRGFEAFF.

The V call is TRBV4-1, the J call TRBJ2-7; D remains ambiguous. The V gene's germline CDR1 is MGHRA and CDR2 YSYEKL. The CDR3 contains 13 residues. Trimming took off 1 base at V and 2 bases at J, with 6 bases between the two ends. CDR3 amino acids: CASSQGPTYEQYV. The CDR3 DNA follows: TGCGCCAGCAGCCAAGGTCCCACCTACGAGCAGTACGTC.

This chain connects TRBV7-9 to TRBJ2-5, with a tentative D call TRBD1 (5 bases). The V gene lost 5 bases and the J gene lost 2 bases, with 12 bases spanning the gap. The germline CDR1 and CDR2 sequences are SEHNR and FQNEAQ (reference sequence). CDR3 size: 14 residues. The CDR3 reads CASSTRQNQETQYF. The CDR3 DNA follows: TGTGCCAGCAGCACAAGACAGAATCAAGAGACCCAGTACTTC.

The rearrangement links TRBV14 to TRBJ2-1; D perhaps matches TRBD1 (6 bases). The germline V gene encodes CDR1 SGHDN and CDR2 FVKESK. Trimming took 0 bases from V and 8 from J, leaving 32 bases between them. The CDR3 has 21 amino acids. Here the CDR3 reads CASSQDGRVRGTALWNHEQFF. The CDR3 region has the DNA TGTGCCAGCAGCCAAGATGGTAGGGTTAGGGGGACCGCACTGTGGAACCATGAGCAGTTCTTC.

This clonotype was seen a handful of times. This chain joins TRBV12-3 or TRBV12-4 and TRBJ2-1; 7 bases map to TRBD1. Unmatched junction bases numbered 13, after V lost 4 bases and J lost 7 bases. The CDR3 totals 16 residues. CDR3 sequence (DNA): TGTGCCAGCAGTTGGGGTGGGACAGTAGATTTTAATGAGCAGTTCTTC. It yields the protein CASSWGGTVDFNEQFF.

This clonotype showed up just a few times. The rearrangement uses TRBV5-1 and TRBJ2-1, with 13 bases that match TRBD2. CDR1 and CDR2 (germline): SGHRS, YFSETQ. The CDR3 has 18 amino acids. Trimming removed 1 base from V and 2 bases from J; junction bases left unmatched: 6. CDR3 amino acids: CASSLRTSGSTAYNEQFF. CDR3 nucleotide sequence: TGCGCCAGCAGCTTGCGGACTAGCGGGAGCACGGCCTACAATGAGCAGTTCTTC.

This clonotype appeared a few times. The chain employs TRBV9 and TRBJ2-7, with 7 nucleotides matching TRBD1. In germline, CDR1 is SGDLS, CDR2 YYNGEE. The V and J ends lost 0 bases and 2 bases, in that order; junction bases with no gene match: 17. The CDR3 loop spans 19 amino acids. The chain's CDR3 is CASSVAETSGTVPTYEQYF. CDR3 DNA sequence: TGTGCCAGCAGCGTAGCCGAAACGTCCGGGACAGTCCCTACCTACGAGCAGTACTTC.

The chain links TRBV5-1 to TRBJ2-3; D unclear. V was clipped by 0 bases and J by 5 bases, with 10 bases between them. The CDR3 runs to 14 residues. Germline V gene data show CDR1 as SGHRS and CDR2 as YFSETQ. CDR3 bases: TGCGCCAGCAGCTTGGCTAGAATGGGAGATACGCAGTATTTT. As protein: CASSLARMGDTQYF.

The chain has TRBV20-1 and TRBJ2-3; 11 bases match TRBD1. Per the germline V gene, CDR1 is DFQATT and CDR2 is SNEGSKA (reference sequence). The CDR3 is 16 residues long. V was pared by 3 bases and J by 4 bases, with 9 bases of the junction left unmatched. The CDR3 nucleotides read TGCAGTGCTAGGGGGACAGGGGGTGCGAGGCCAGATACGCAGTATTTT. Translation gives CSARGTGGARPDTQYF.

This clonotype was seen a handful of times. The chain combines TRBV29-1 with TRBJ2-1, with D unresolved. The CDR3 sequence is 13 residues long. Germline V gene data show CDR1 as SQVTM and CDR2 as ANQGSEA. V lost 7 bases and J 3 bases, leaving 13 bases between the germline ends. The CDR3 nucleotides are TGCAGCGCGATCGGCAGAATCTACAATGAGCAGTTCTTC. Protein product: CSAIGRIYNEQFF.

Turning to this clonotype: A read error may explain this, as a much larger clone is one base away. The J gene is TRBJ2-7, the V gene TRBV7-9; maybe TRBD1 (6 bases). Germline V gene lookup returns CDR1 SEHNR and CDR2 FQNEAQ (reference sequence). The CDR3 loop spans 14 amino acids. As DNA, the CDR3 is TGTGCCAGCATCTTAGCGCAGGACAGACCCGAGCAGTACTTC. Protein: CASILAQDRPEQYF. Together with reference TRBV7-9 and TRBJ2-7, the CDR3 gives the full variable domain: DTGVSQNPRHKITKRGQNVTFRCDPISEHNRLYWYRQTLGQGPEFLTYFQNEAQLEKSRLLSDRFSAERPKGSFSTLEIQRTEQGDSAMYLCASILAQDRPEQYFGPGTRLTVT.

There are a few counts of this clonotype. This chain uses TRBV7-2 with TRBJ2-1; 8 bases agree with TRBD2. CDR3 length: 16 amino acids. The junction had 9 bases not matched to a gene; V was cut back by 1 base and J by 7 bases. The germline V gene encodes CDR1 SGHTA and CDR2 FQGNSA. The CDR3 nucleotides are TGTGCCAGCAGCTTAGTGAGTCTAGCGGGCGGAAATGAGCAGTTCTTC. It is translated as CASSLVSLAGGNEQFF.

This clonotype was found a few times. This chain connects TRBV6-8 to TRBJ2-5; 12 nucleotides agree with TRBD1. J lost 7 bases, V lost 8 bases, and 11 bases had no gene match. This CDR3 spans 15 amino acids. Germline CDR1 reads MNHGY; CDR2 reads SAAAGT. CDR3 residues: CASGWDRGPEGTQYF. The CDR3 DNA follows: TGTGCCAGCGGATGGGACAGGGGGCCGGAAGGGACCCAGTACTTC.